This T cell receptor (beta chain) was found in a study of a mutant IDH1 vaccine in newly diagnosed glioma. The overall study: Treated individuals were about 60% male and roughly 40% female, averaging 40.4 years of age. Most patients had radiochemotherapy with temozolomide before enrollment; others had one alone.

Generated by immunoSEQ multiplex PCR, the TCRdb table keeps only in-frame clones and is missing some. The data show under 80,000 clones, approximately 86% seen once. Comment on this clone: Its specificity is not known.

General study points: Of all patients, about 94% showed vaccine-induced immune responses.

Time point specified: baseline, week 1 (first vaccination visit). Treatment denoted: pre-vaccination baseline after standard-of-care therapy. Diagnosis in the donors showed new WHO grade 3 or 4 astrocytomas that were IDH1-mutant and ATRX-lost. The receptor's source is a man under 40 with glioma. The sample consisted of PBMCs, taken from a glioma patient treated with radiotherapy, temozolomide or both.

Written as DNA, the CDR3 is TGTGCCAGCAGCTTATCGTCCCCGAACACTGAAGCTTTCTTT. It codes for CASSLSSPNTEAFF. The chain carries TRBV7-9 and TRBJ1-1; D is unresolved. V lost 2 bases, J lost 1 base, and 8 bases lay in between. The germline CDR1 and CDR2 sequences are SEHNR and FQNEAQ (reference sequence). CDR3 length equals 14 residues.